Shown below are 28 T cell receptor beta chains from a single sample sequenced in a study of technical replicates of blood from a handful of donors (TCRdb year 2017). The library was prepared using the immunoSEQ multiplex PCR assay. TCRdb stores this immuneACCESS table with in-frame sequences only. Part of the clones is absent; in the studies checked, under half of the shortfall reflects unresolved V genes, and no reason is known for the rest. The sample table lists about 88,000 clones, 92% of them with a count of one. The ten largest clones add up to more than 0.25% of the sample. The source material was T cells isolated from PBMCs. All receptors derive from a human donor in good health.

The CDR3 region is CASRDRDGGELFF. Written as DNA, the CDR3 is TGTGCCAGTAGGGACAGGGATGGCGGGGAGCTGTTTTTT. The chain carries TRBV9 and TRBJ2-2; TRBD1 agrees at 9 bases. CDR1 is SGDLS, CDR2 YYNGEE, per germline. This CDR3 has 13 amino acids. The V and J ends lost 8 bases and 7 bases, in that order; junction bases with no gene match: 6.

The J gene is TRBJ2-1, the V gene TRBV5-1; 11 positions match TRBD2. Per the germline V gene, CDR1 is SGHRS and CDR2 is YFSETQ. There are 16 residues in the CDR3. The V and J ends lost 0 bases and 4 bases, in that order; junction bases with no gene match: 3. The CDR3 region is CASSLGGLAVYNEQFF. The CDR3 DNA sequence: TGCGCCAGCAGCTTGGGGGGACTAGCGGTATACAATGAGCAGTTCTTC. The whole variable domain, filled in from reference TRBV5-1 and TRBJ2-1, reads KAGVTQTPRYLIKTRGQQVTLSCSPISGHRSVSWYQQTPGQGLQFLFEYFSETQRNKGNFPGRFSGRQFSNSRSEMNVSTLELGDSALYLCASSLGGLAVYNEQFFGPGTRLTVL.

The chain combines TRBV28 with TRBJ2-3; D unclear. Per the germline V gene, CDR1 is MDHEN and CDR2 is SYDVKM. This CDR3 has 18 amino acids. Trimming pared 1 base from V and 0 bases from J, leaving 17 bases between. DNA of the CDR3: TGTGCCAGCAGTTTATTCTGGCGGAACCCCTCTAGCACAGATACGCAGTATTTT. The encoded protein is CASSLFWRNPSSTDTQYF.

This clone was picked up one time. The genes are TRBV28 and TRBJ2-1, with 7 bases fitting TRBD2. The germline gives CDR1 MDHEN, CDR2 SYDVKM. The CDR3 sequence is 13 residues long. The J segment lost 7 bases and the V segment lost 7 bases, leaving 7 bases of the junction unmatched. CDR3 loop: CASMVAGANEQFF. CDR3 bases: TGTGCCAGCATGGTCGCGGGAGCGAATGAGCAGTTCTTC.

The gene calls are TRBV15 and TRBJ2-1; 7 positions match TRBD2. The CDR3 sequence is 16 residues long. V dropped 2 bases and J dropped 2; count of bases not matched to a gene: 6. The germline V gene encodes CDR1 LNHNV and CDR2 YYDKDF (reference sequence). DNA for the CDR3: TGTGCCACCAGCAGACCCGGACTAGGGGCCTACAATGAGCAGTTCTTC. This encodes CATSRPGLGAYNEQFF. The whole variable domain, filled in from reference TRBV15 and TRBJ2-1, reads DAMVIQNPRYQVTQFGKPVTLSCSQTLNHNVMYWYQQKSSQAPKLLFHYYDKDFNNEADTPDNFQSRRPNTSFCFLDIRSPGLGDTAMYLCATSRPGLGAYNEQFFGPGTRLTVL.

The chain is built from TRBV14 and TRBJ2-1, with TRBD1 matching 10 bases. The CDR3 has 16 residues. V trimming: 3 bases; J trimming: 12 bases; junction bases outside the gene matches: 14. CDR1 is SGHDN, CDR2 FVKESK, per germline. Written as DNA, the CDR3 is TGTGCCAGCAGCCACCTCCCCGGACAGGGGGATAACCCGCAGTTCTTC. This translates into CASSHLPGQGDNPQFF. Based on the CDR3 plus reference TRBV14 and TRBJ2-1, the full variable domain is EAGVTQFPSHSVIEKGQTVTLRCDPISGHDNLYWYRRVMGKEIKFLLHFVKESKQDESGMPNNRFLAERTGGTYSTLKVQPAELEDSGVYFCASSHLPGQGDNPQFFGPGTRLTVL.

V usage is TRBV7-8 and J usage is TRBJ1-1; 7 bases align to TRBD1. This CDR3 spans 15 amino acids. In germline, CDR1 is SGHVS, CDR2 FQNEAQ. The ends lost 3 bases at V and 5 bases at J; junction bases unmatched: 9. Here the CDR3 DNA reads TGTGCCAGCAGCTTTTACAGGGGTCGGGGAACTGAAGCTTTCTTT. This translates into CASSFYRGRGTEAFF. Looking up the rest from reference TRBV7-8 and TRBJ1-1 gives the full variable domain: GAGVSQSPRYKVAKRGQDVALRCDPISGHVSLFWYQQALGQGPEFLTYFQNEAQLDKSGLPSDRFFAERPEGSVSTLKIQRTQQEDSAVYLCASSFYRGRGTEAFFGQGTRLTVV.

This clone was recorded only once. V and J are TRBV11-2 and TRBJ2-2; TRBD2 aligns across 7 bases. The CDR3 runs 17 residues. Germline-derived CDR1 and CDR2 are SGHAT and FQNNGV. Trimming at V came to 1 base and at J to 0 bases, leaving 5 bases not matched to a gene. The CDR3 loop reads CASSLVGLAANTGELFF. The CDR3 nucleotides are TGTGCCAGCAGCTTAGTTGGTCTAGCGGCGAACACCGGGGAGCTGTTTTTT.

The gene calls are TRBV5-1 and TRBJ2-1; TRBD1 matches at 8 bases. Germline values: CDR1 SGHRS, CDR2 YFSETQ. Trimming at V came to 4 bases and at J to 0 bases, leaving 3 bases not matched to a gene. This CDR3 comprises 15 residues. The CDR3 DNA reads as TGCGCCAGCAGCCCCACAGGGGGCTCCTACAATGAGCAGTTCTTC. Protein sequence: CASSPTGGSYNEQFF. The variable domain in full, completed from reference TRBV5-1 and TRBJ2-1, reads KAGVTQTPRYLIKTRGQQVTLSCSPISGHRSVSWYQQTPGQGLQFLFEYFSETQRNKGNFPGRFSGRQFSNSRSEMNVSTLELGDSALYLCASSPTGGSYNEQFFGPGTRLTVL.

The V and J genes are TRBV6-1 and TRBJ2-1; TRBD1 might be the D (5 bases). V lost 4 bases and J lost 8, with 21 bases in between. The CDR3 is 16 amino acids. Germline-derived CDR1 and CDR2 are MNHNS and SASEGT. CDR3 in DNA: TGTGCCAGCAGTGGCAAAGCGCAGGGTGGTTTAGATGAGCAGTTCTTC. As protein: CASSGKAQGGLDEQFF.

The chain recombines TRBV10-3 with TRBJ2-7; maybe TRBD1 (6 bases). The CDR3 has 14 amino acids. V lost 4 bases and J lost 6, with 16 bases in between. CDR1 and CDR2 from the germline V gene are ENHRY and SYGVKD. The CDR3 sequence is CAISGQDSPPEQYF. The DNA of the CDR3 is TGTGCCATCAGTGGACAGGACTCCCCACCCGAGCAGTACTTC.

The chain employs TRBV14 and TRBJ2-5; 8 bases fit TRBD1. This CDR3 contains 13 residues. The trim removed 6 bases at V and 5 bases at J, leaving 5 bases unmatched. CDR1 SGHDN and CDR2 FVKESK come from the germline V gene. CDR3 sequence reads: CASSRQGRETQYF. The DNA of the CDR3 is TGTGCCAGCAGTCGACAGGGGCGGGAGACCCAGTACTTC.

J is TRBJ2-5 and V is TRBV5-6; perhaps TRBD2 as D (6 bases). The CDR3 consists of 16 residues. Trimming left V 0 bases short and J 3 bases short, with 15 bases between. Germline V gives CDR1 SGHDT, CDR2 YYEEEE. Here the CDR3 DNA reads TGTGCCAGCAGCTTGGTTCCGGGAGCTAGGAAAGAGACCCAGTACTTC. It is translated as CASSLVPGARKETQYF.

This clone appeared a single time. V usage is TRBV19 and J usage is TRBJ2-1, with 12 positions matching TRBD2. This CDR3 contains 19 residues. The germline gives CDR1 LNHDA, CDR2 SQIVND (reference sequence). The junction had 16 bases not matched to a gene; V was cut back by 3 bases and J by 7 bases. The CDR3 DNA sequence: TGTGCCAGTAGTATGTTCGGACTAGCGGGATTCGTCACCTCGAATGAGCAGTTCTTC. This encodes CASSMFGLAGFVTSNEQFF.

This clone was found once. The chain is built from TRBV5-6 and TRBJ2-5; a weak D match, TRBD2 (6 bases). The V end was cut by 1 base, the J end by 5 bases, with 12 bases between. This CDR3 contains 14 residues. Germline CDR1 is SGHDT and CDR2 is YYEEEE. CDR3 nucleotide sequence: TGTGCCAGCAGCTTGAACGGGAGAGGGGAGACCCAGTACTTC. The encoded protein is CASSLNGRGETQYF. The full variable domain, completed using reference TRBV5-6 and TRBJ2-5, is DAGVTQSPTHLIKTRGQQVTLRCSPKSGHDTVSWYQQALGQGPQFIFQYYEEEERQRGNFPDRFSGHQFPNYSSELNVNALLLGDSALYLCASSLNGRGETQYFGPGTRLLVL.

The chain has TRBV19 and TRBJ1-2; the match to TRBD1 covers 7 bases. V dropped 4 bases and J dropped 1; count of bases not matched to a gene: 3. The CDR3 runs 14 residues. The germline gives CDR1 LNHDA, CDR2 SQIVND (reference sequence). DNA of the CDR3: TGTGCCAGTAGTACGGGACAGATTAACTATGGCTACACCTTC. It encodes CASSTGQINYGYTF.

The chain carries TRBV28 and TRBJ2-2, with a tentative D call TRBD2 (5 bases). This CDR3 region has 15 residues. Trimming cost V 3 bases and J 3 bases, with 11 bases left between them. CDR1 MDHEN and CDR2 SYDVKM come from the germline V gene. The CDR3 sequence is CASSLGFSDTGELFF. The DNA for the CDR3 is TGTGCCAGCAGTTTGGGTTTTAGCGACACCGGGGAGCTGTTTTTT. The full variable domain, completed using reference TRBV28 and TRBJ2-2, is DVKVTQSSRYLVKRTGEKVFLECVQDMDHENMFWYRQDPGLGLRLIYFSYDVKMKEKGDIPEGYSVSREKKERFSLILESASTNQTSMYLCASSLGFSDTGELFFGEGSRLTVL.

The chain recombines TRBV6-1 with TRBJ1-4; D gene ambiguous. Trimming removed 3 bases at V and 3 bases at J, with 8 bases between. CDR3 size: 14 residues. Germline V lookup: CDR1 MNHNS, CDR2 SASEGT. The CDR3 DNA reads as TGTGCCAGCAGTGAGTCCGGGGCTAATGAAAAACTGTTTTTT. It translates to CASSESGANEKLFF.

The V and J genes are TRBV11-3 and TRBJ2-1; possibly TRBD1 for D (5 bases). The CDR3 loop spans 15 amino acids. V lost 1 base and J lost 4, with 11 bases in between. The germline gives CDR1 SGHNT, CDR2 YENEEA. The CDR3 bases are TGTGCCAGCAGCTTAGCCCCAGGGTCGTACAATGAGCAGTTCTTC. Translated, it gives CASSLAPGSYNEQFF. The whole variable domain, remainder taken from reference TRBV11-3 and TRBJ2-1, is EAGVVQSPRYKIIEKKQPVAFWCNPISGHNTLYWYLQNLGQGPELLIRYENEEAVDDSQLPKDRFSAERLKGVDSTLKIQPAELGDSAVYLCASSLAPGSYNEQFFGPGTRLTVL.

The chain recombines TRBV5-1 with TRBJ2-1; 7 bases fit TRBD1. J was trimmed by 7 bases and V by 2 bases; bases with no gene match: 12. The CDR3 is 16 amino acids. The germline CDR1 and CDR2 sequences are SGHRS and YFSETQ. The CDR3 reads CASSLQGPGTLNEQFF. CDR3 nucleotides: TGCGCCAGCAGCTTACAGGGGCCAGGGACGCTGAATGAGCAGTTCTTC.

The V call is TRBV27, the J call TRBJ2-1, with a weak D call TRBD2 (5 bases). The CDR3 has 12 residues. Germline CDR1 MNHEY, CDR2 SMNVEV (reference sequence). V lost 5 bases, J lost 3 bases, and 5 bases lay in between. As DNA, the CDR3 is TGTGCCAGCAGTGGAGGCTACAATGAGCAGTTCTTC. The encoded protein is CASSGGYNEQFF.

The chain is built from TRBV7-9 and TRBJ2-1; 8 nucleotides match TRBD1. The CDR3 contains 14 residues. The J segment lost 3 bases and the V segment lost 6 bases, leaving 4 bases of the junction unmatched. Germline loops: CDR1 SEHNR, CDR2 FQNEAQ (reference sequence). The CDR3 DNA is TGTGCCAGCAGAACAGGGGGTGGCTACAATGAGCAGTTCTTC. This codes for CASRTGGGYNEQFF.

This clone was seen a single time. This chain links TRBV10-3 with TRBJ1-5; perhaps TRBD1 as D (5 bases). Looked up from germline, CDR1 is ENHRY and CDR2 is SYGVKD. V lost 6 bases to trimming and J lost 7 bases, with 16 bases between them. The CDR3 length is 14 residues. As DNA, the CDR3 is TGTGCCATCAGCCAAGACAGTTCTGAGCAGCCCCAGCATTTT. Amino acid sequence: CAISQDSSEQPQHF.

This clone has only one observation. V and J are TRBV5-1 and TRBJ1-2; 9 bases are shared with TRBD1. CDR1 SGHRS and CDR2 YFSETQ come from the germline V gene. The CDR3 totals 14 residues. The V segment lost 0 bases and the J segment 7 bases; nucleotides outside the gene matches: 4. The CDR3 sequence: CASSLATGGRGYTF. DNA for the CDR3: TGCGCCAGCAGCTTGGCCACAGGGGGCCGTGGCTACACCTTC.

The CDR3 region has the DNA TGTGCCAGCAGCACTACTGTCCCCCTTGAGGGTGAAAAACTGTTTTTT. Its translation is CASSTTVPLEGEKLFF. The gene calls are TRBV28 and TRBJ1-4; D unclear. The CDR3 runs to 16 residues. Deletions cut 6 bases from V and 7 bases from J, with 21 bases between. Germline CDR1 MDHEN, CDR2 SYDVKM.

The CDR3 region has the DNA TGTGCCAGCAGCTGGGAACCAGCAGGGATTGAAAAACTGTTTTTT. It encodes CASSWEPAGIEKLFF. The chain recombines TRBV5-4 with TRBJ1-4, with D maybe TRBD1 (5 bases). From germline, CDR1 is SGHNT and CDR2 YYREEE (reference sequence). Deletions cut 3 bases from V and 7 bases from J, with 16 bases between. The CDR3 has 15 residues.

The sample holds a few counts of this clone. The rearrangement uses TRBV14 and TRBJ2-7; a weak D match, TRBD2 (6 bases). With 1 base removed from V and 4 bases from J, the gap between germline ends came to 11 bases. Germline lookup yields CDR1 SGHDN and CDR2 FVKESK. The CDR3 is 14 amino acids. The CDR3 bases are TGTGCCAGCAGCCAAGTCGGGGGACGATACGAGCAGTACTTC. Translation: CASSQVGGRYEQYF.

This sequence joins TRBV14 and TRBJ1-1; tentatively, D is TRBD1 (6 bases). Germline V lookup: CDR1 SGHDN, CDR2 FVKESK. The CDR3 is 16 residues long. V lost 2 bases and J lost 11, with 24 bases in between. The CDR3 nucleotides are TGTGCCAGCAGCCAACCGACAGGTATCGCGGGGGCGCGGGCTTTCTTT. This gives the protein CASSQPTGIAGARAFF.